This T cell receptor beta chain derives from a study of blood T cell repertoires in COVID-19. This CDR3 has 14 residues. Trimming stripped 2 bases from V and 1 base from J, with 8 bases between. Germline CDR1 is SGHVS and CDR2 is FQNEAQ. Per the original methods: Amplifying reference gene primers gave estimates of nucleated cell counts. Some clones are missing from TCRdb's copy, which holds only in-frame ones; the method was immunoSEQ multiplex PCR. D and trimming come from the DNA, and the V and J calls and clone size come from that table. The sample carries 200,000 or so clones, approximately 88% recorded once. Categorization into cohorts depended on clinical history that participants reported.

The chain uses TRBV7-8 and TRBJ1-1, with D possibly being TRBD1 (6 bases). This TCR was recovered from a woman aged 40-49 years with acute COVID-19. The sequencing input was PBMCs or T cells enriched from blood (not recorded which). The CDR3 bases are TGTGCCAGCAGCTTACAGGGGCAGAACACTGAAGCTTTCTTT. It codes for CASSLQGQNTEAFF.